This T cell receptor beta chain came from a study of CD8+ T cells in alopecia areata (dated by TCRdb to 2016 to 2019). With regard to the full study: The treated patients took part in an open-label pilot trial in which moderate-to-severe alopecia areata was treated with oral tofacitinib at 5 to 10 mg twice daily. Tofacitinib was given for 6 to 18 months, followed by 6 months of follow-up off drug to assess delayed response and recurrence. The study used high-throughput TCRbeta sequencing to examine T cell clonal expansion in alopecia areata, in both the C3H/HeJ mouse model and human patients. Human TCRbeta sequencing covered scalp tissue and sorted CD4+ and CD8+ peripheral blood T cells from patchy and totalis/universalis alopecia areata patients and healthy controls. Tofacitinib-treated patients had biopsies at baseline and at 4 and 24 weeks of treatment, with a later scalp biopsy in several patients. Scalp clonality was compared across normal scalp (n=4), patchy alopecia areata scalp (n=8), and alopecia totalis/universalis scalp (n=8). RNA was obtained with the PAXgene miRNA kit for fixed scalp, the miRNeasy kit for PBMCs, and the RNeasy kit for mouse skin. TCRbeta CDR3 regions were amplified by immunoSEQ multiplex PCR with 35 Vbeta forward and 13 Jbeta reverse primers. What the research found in general, with its limitations: Lesional scalp, especially in alopecia totalis/universalis, showed higher clonality and more expanded CD8+ clones than normal scalp, suggesting antigenic drive. Scalp TCR repertoire analysis is complicated because resident alphabeta T cells in normal human skin are also sequenced, whereas mouse skin is dominated by gammadelta T cells. Shared TCR sequences between patients were less evident than in mice, which may be partly attributable to HLA diversity in the patient population.

The sample's time point label is to be understood as: baseline before oral tofacitinib. Lesional scalp punch biopsies and peripheral blood were collected from alopecia areata patients. Scalp biopsies from humans were placed right away in PAXgene tissue containers for fixation. With respect to this clone: The antigen this receptor binds is unknown. No base qualities exist here, and no much larger clone lies one base off it.

Compared with germline, V lacks 7 bases and J lacks 4 bases; bases without a gene match: 2. The CDR3 sequence holds 13 residues, the cysteine and phenylalanine included. Only the CDR3 DNA stays, 39 bases, in frame from base 1. CDR1 is given as MNHNS and CDR2 as SASEGT, both from the germline V gene. Library generation was performed with the immunoSEQ multiplex PCR assay. For TCR sequencing, RNA was extracted from every sample and reverse transcribed into cDNA to serve as template. SuperScript III was used to make first-strand cDNA, primed with a 2:1 mix of oligo-dT and random hexamers. A synthetic immune receptor repertoire was used to measure amplification bias, and any remaining bias was corrected computationally. Regarding the original processing steps: Raw reads were preprocessed to remove errors, and CDR3 was defined by IMGT conventions from the conserved cysteine to phenylalanine. Clonality was computed as 1 minus the Shannon entropy, with the entropy normalized by log2 of the number of productive unique TCRs. Scalp TCRbeta sequences were cross-referenced with sorted blood CD4 and CD8 repertoires so that the CD4 or CD8 identity of scalp clones could be inferred. Imported from immuneACCESS, the table was reduced by TCRdb to in-frame sequences with V and J called. These copies leave out some clones; in studies compared against another copy, an unresolved V gene accounts for under half, and the cause of the remainder is not known. V, J and clone size reflect that table, while D and trimming were determined from the DNA. A total of over 15,000 clones appear in this sample, 66% of them only once. Jointly, the top ten make up 6.1% of the sample.

Recombination linked TRBV6-1 to TRBJ1-5, and TRBD1 aligns with 9 junction nucleotides. Sample: skin, taken at week 0. The clonotype was recovered from a human donor with alopecia areata. The DNA sequence is TGTGCCAGCAACGACAGGGGGAATCAGCCCCAGCATTTT. It specifies CASNDRGNQPQHF.